The subject of this entry is one T cell receptor beta chain. The antigen remains undetermined. The sample comes from a study of T cell responses to AZD1222 COVID-19 vaccine. Study results and limitations: Receipt of two AZD1222 doses was followed by a rise in Spike-specific TCR breadth and depth. Repertoires were obtained only post-peak T cell response.

Repertoires were generated with immunoSEQ multiplex PCR, while TCRdb's copy carries only in-frame clones and drops some. The sample carries 130,000 to 150,000 clones, approximately 78% recorded once. CDR3 length: 13 amino acids. V was shortened by 2 bases and J by 8 bases, with 12 bases between the two germline ends. Germline values: CDR1 SGHVS, CDR2 FNYEAQ. J is TRBJ1-2 and V is TRBV7-6, with D perhaps TRBD1 (6 bases). The TCR originated in an adult in good health. Sequences were derived from peripheral blood, sampled on day 0 of MenACWY control vaccination. The CDR3 DNA reads as TGTGCCAGCAGCTTAAGCTGGGGGGCCGGCTACACCTTC. Its protein product is CASSLSWGAGYTF.